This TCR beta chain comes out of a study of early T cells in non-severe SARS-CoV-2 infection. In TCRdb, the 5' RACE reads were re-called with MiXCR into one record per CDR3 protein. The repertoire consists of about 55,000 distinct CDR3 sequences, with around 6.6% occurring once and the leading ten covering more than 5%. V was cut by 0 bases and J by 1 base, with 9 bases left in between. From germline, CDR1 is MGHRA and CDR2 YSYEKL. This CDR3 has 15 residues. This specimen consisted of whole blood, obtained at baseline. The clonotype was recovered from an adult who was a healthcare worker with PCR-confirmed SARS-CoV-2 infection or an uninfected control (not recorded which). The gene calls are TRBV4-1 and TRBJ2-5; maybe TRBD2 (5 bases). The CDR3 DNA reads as TGCGCCAGCAGCCAAGATCGGGGAGTCCAAGAGACCCAGTACTTC. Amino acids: CASSQDRGVQETQYF.